This TCR beta chain was captured by sequencing in a study of blood T cell repertoires in COVID-19. For the study at large: From the United States, Italy and Spain came samples of acute and convalescent COVID-19. Sample material is recorded as cDNA or gDNA derived from T cells, B-cell-depleted T cells, or PBMCs.

Original processing methods: Reference gene primer amplification yielded estimated nucleated cell counts. This table comes from immunoSEQ multiplex PCR, and its TCRdb copy is limited to in-frame clones, with some not included. The DNA was the basis for D and trimming; V, J and clone size are from that table. The repertoire holds about 36,000 clones, with approximately 78% as singletons. The CDR3 runs to 14 residues. Trimming cost V 3 bases and J 5 bases; bases outside gene matches: 4. Germline V CDR1 and CDR2: LNHDA, SQIVND (reference sequence). Sequencing input: peripheral blood. The genes are TRBV19 and TRBJ1-2, with TRBD1 identical over 9 bases. The receptor comes from a man between 60 and 70 years old with acute or convalescent COVID-19. CDR3 in amino acids: CASSMVDRGYGYTF. CDR3 nucleotides: TGTGCCAGTAGTATGGTGGACAGGGGTTATGGCTACACCTTC.